The source of this T cell receptor (beta chain) is a study of T-cell reconstitution after alpha-beta-depleted transplantation in children. CDR3 length equals 13 residues. V dropped 0 bases and J dropped 5 bases, with 7 bases sitting between them. Germline V CDR1 and CDR2: LGHDT, YNNKEL (reference sequence). This clonotype was counted ten times or more. The authors prepared the TCRbeta library with unique molecular identifiers. One entry per CDR3 protein results from TCRdb running MiXCR on the PCR reads. The top ten clones hold over 5.5% of a sample with hundreds of thousands of distinct CDR3 sequences, about 9.5% of them seen once.

This chain joins TRBV3-1 and TRBJ1-1; D unclear. The TCR sequence derives from a human donor who donated a stem cell graft to a child with acute lymphoblastic leukemia. The sequenced sample was PBMCs from the stem cell graft donor, obtained from the stem cell graft. The DNA for the CDR3 is TGTGCCAGCAGCCAAGAGGGAAAGACTGAAGCTTTCTTT. The encoded protein is CASSQEGKTEAFF.